The 8 T cell receptor beta chains reported below all come from one sample, sequenced in a study of blood T cell repertoires in COVID-19. Generated by immunoSEQ multiplex PCR, the TCRdb table keeps only in-frame clones and is missing some. Found here are some 16,000 clones, 76% of them singletons; the top ten hold around 32%. The sequenced material came from peripheral blood. These receptors were taken from a man between 65 and 79 years old with active or convalescent COVID-19.

J is TRBJ2-7 and V is TRBV9; D gene ambiguous. Trimming took off 0 bases at V and 3 bases at J, with 13 bases between the two ends. Germline CDR1 is SGDLS and CDR2 is YYNGEE. The CDR3 loop spans 15 amino acids. DNA of the CDR3: TGTGCCAGCAGCGTAGCAGGCAGCTCAAGCTACGAGCAGTACTTC. This codes for CASSVAGSSSYEQYF.

The chain employs TRBV7-9 and TRBJ1-2, with 9 bases identical to TRBD1. V shed 5 bases, J shed 13 bases, and the junction held 20 bases outside the gene matches. Germline CDR1 and CDR2: SEHNR and FQNEAQ (reference sequence). The CDR3 covers 16 residues. This CDR3 is CASSQGGGQGPLFGTF. For the CDR3, the DNA is TGTGCCAGCAGCCAGGGCGGAGGACAGGGGCCCCTTTTTGGCACCTTC.

CDR3 in amino acids: CATSDPGTGGRGETQYF. The DNA of the CDR3 is TGTGCCACCAGTGATCCCGGGACAGGGGGGAGGGGAGAGACCCAGTACTTC. The chain carries TRBV24-1 and TRBJ2-5; 11 nucleotides match TRBD1. The ends lost 3 bases at V and 4 bases at J; junction bases unmatched: 9. CDR1 is KGHDR, CDR2 SFDVKD, per germline. The length of the CDR3 is 17 residues.

The rearrangement uses TRBV3-1 (or the pseudogene TRBV3-2) and TRBJ2-3; a weak D match, TRBD1 (6 bases). Trimming left V 4 bases short and J 2 bases short, with 13 bases between. Germline assignment: CDR1 LGHDT and CDR2 YNNKEL (reference sequence). CDR3 length: 15 residues. The DNA for the CDR3 is TGTGCCAGCAGCCCCCAGGGGCCTCTCACAGATACGCAGTATTTT. Translation: CASSPQGPLTDTQYF.

The rearrangement uses TRBV4-3 and TRBJ2-2, with D maybe TRBD1 (6 bases). Germline loops: CDR1 LGHNA, CDR2 YSLEER. The ends were cut back, 0 bases at V and 0 bases at J, with 11 bases in the middle. The CDR3 is made up of 17 amino acids. CDR3 DNA sequence: TGCGCCAGCAGCCAAGATAGATCAGGGGCGAACACCGGGGAGCTGTTTTTT. Amino acids: CASSQDRSGANTGELFF.

The chain is built from TRBV2 and TRBJ2-7, with 7 bases aligning to TRBD2. J was trimmed by 2 bases and V by 7 bases; bases with no gene match: 14. The CDR3 is 16 amino acids. Germline V CDR1 and CDR2: SNHLY, FYNNEI. Here the CDR3 DNA reads TGTGCCAGCACTCCCCCCGCTAGCGGACTAACCTACGAGCAGTACTTC. Translation: CASTPPASGLTYEQYF.

The chain combines TRBV3-1 (or the pseudogene TRBV3-2) with TRBJ2-1, with D possibly TRBD2 on 6 matching bases. In germline, CDR1 is LGHDT, CDR2 YNNKEL (reference sequence). This CDR3 region has 15 residues. Trimming cost V 5 bases and J 4 bases, with 15 bases left between them. The CDR3 sequence is CASSATGLGYNEQFF. The DNA of the CDR3 is TGTGCCAGCAGCGCTACGGGACTGGGGTACAATGAGCAGTTCTTC.

The chain recombines TRBV28 with TRBJ1-5, with TRBD1 matching over 8 bases. This CDR3 is 14 amino acids long. V lost 5 bases to trimming and J lost 6 bases; unmatched junction nucleotides: 6. The germline CDR1 and CDR2 sequences are MDHEN and SYDVKM. The CDR3: CASSRTGSGQPQHF. The CDR3 region has the DNA TGTGCCAGCAGTAGGACAGGGTCGGGTCAGCCCCAGCATTTT.